This TCR beta chain derives from a study of cytomegalovirus exposure and HLA in healthy donors. For the study at large: A later analysis reported the approximately 120 validation repertoires used the same platform as the roughly 700 first-cohort repertoires. Notes on the study in general: The majority of TCR sequences were rare, yet some public TCRs appeared in many donors. Confirmation was obtained in vitro that a few CMV-associated chains are specific for CMV antigens.

Method: immunoSEQ multiplex PCR; TCRdb's copy keeps in-frame clones and lacks some. Of some 200,000 clones listed, 86% are singletons. Concerning this clone: The target antigen is unknown.

Germline assignment: CDR1 MNHEY and CDR2 SMNVEV (reference sequence). The CDR3 has 16 amino acids. V trimming: 5 bases; J trimming: 4 bases; junction bases outside the gene matches: 11. The TCR originated in a man aged 25-40 years in good health and CMV-seropositive. The chain couples TRBV27 to TRBJ2-5; TRBD2 matches at 9 bases. Sequences were obtained from PBMCs. The CDR3 DNA is TGTGCCAGCAGTCCCATAGCGGGAGTATTACCAGAGACCCAGTACTTC. It is translated as CASSPIAGVLPETQYF.